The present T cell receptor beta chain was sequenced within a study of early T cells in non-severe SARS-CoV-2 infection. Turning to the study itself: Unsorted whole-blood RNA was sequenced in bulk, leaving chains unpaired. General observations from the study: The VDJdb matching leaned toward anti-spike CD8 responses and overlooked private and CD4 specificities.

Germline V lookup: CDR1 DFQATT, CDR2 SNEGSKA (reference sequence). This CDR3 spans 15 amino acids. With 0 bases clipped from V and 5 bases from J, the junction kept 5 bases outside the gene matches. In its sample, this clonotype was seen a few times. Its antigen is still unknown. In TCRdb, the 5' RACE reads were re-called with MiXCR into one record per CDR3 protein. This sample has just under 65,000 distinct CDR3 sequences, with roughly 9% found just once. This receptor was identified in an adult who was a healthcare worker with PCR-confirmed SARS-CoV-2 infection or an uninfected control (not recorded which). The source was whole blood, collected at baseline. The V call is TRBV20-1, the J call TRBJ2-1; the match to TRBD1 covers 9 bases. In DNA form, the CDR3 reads TGCAGTGCTAGAGATACGGGACAGGGTAACAATGAGCAGTTCTTC. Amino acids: CSARDTGQGNNEQFF.